The clone carrying this T cell receptor (beta chain) has more than one count but fewer than ten. What it recognizes is unknown. Germline V gene data show CDR1 as SEHNR and CDR2 as FQNEAQ (reference sequence). Trimming removed 3 bases at V and 4 bases at J, with 10 bases between. This CDR3 comprises 14 residues. Constant-segment primers and 5'RACE yielded cDNA libraries for TCR alpha and TCR beta, each carrying sample barcodes and UMIs. TCRdb called the 5' RACE reads again in MiXCR, with one record for every CDR3 protein. Altogether some 340,000 distinct CDR3 sequences are present, approximately 12% being singletons, with the ten largest covering 20% to 25%. The data stem from a study of T-cell memory formation after mild COVID-19. Study context: Largely, TCR clusters stayed within a single donor. Whole-study results and caveats: Clones that contracted from day 15 to 85 had balanced CD4/CD8; later expanders were CD4+ biased. A second wave of clones peaked on day 37, and their SARS-CoV-2 specificity went unconfirmed.

This sequence was found in a man aged 18 to 29 who had mild COVID-19 (a few samples of this study predate the infection). Cell type and time point are not known. The chain recombines TRBV7-9 with TRBJ1-5, with a tentative D call TRBD1 (5 bases). Sequencing input: PBMCs or a T cell subset sorted from them (not recorded which). CDR3 bases: TGTGCCAGCAGCTTTCAGGGAAGGAATCAGCCCCAGCATTTT. The encoded protein is CASSFQGRNQPQHF.